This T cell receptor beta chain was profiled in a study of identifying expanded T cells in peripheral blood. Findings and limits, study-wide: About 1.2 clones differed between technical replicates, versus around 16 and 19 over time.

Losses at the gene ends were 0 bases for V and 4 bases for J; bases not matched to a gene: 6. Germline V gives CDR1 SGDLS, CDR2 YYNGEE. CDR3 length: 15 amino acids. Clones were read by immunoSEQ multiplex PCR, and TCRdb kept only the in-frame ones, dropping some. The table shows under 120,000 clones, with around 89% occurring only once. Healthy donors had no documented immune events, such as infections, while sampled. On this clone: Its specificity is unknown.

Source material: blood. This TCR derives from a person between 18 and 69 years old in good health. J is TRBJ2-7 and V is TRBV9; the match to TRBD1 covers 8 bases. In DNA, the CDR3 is TGTGCCAGCAGCGTAGGACAGGGGATTTGGTACGAGCAGTACTTC. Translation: CASSVGQGIWYEQYF.